These 17 T cell receptor beta chains came from one sample sequenced in a study of T-cell memory formation after mild COVID-19 (dated by TCRdb to about 2021). The library relied on 5' RACE. These reads were obtained on an Illumina NovaSeq 6000. The public reads were run again by TCRdb, first through fastp at Q25 and then through MiXCR, and only productive beta chains were kept. Under each unique CDR3 protein, matching rows form one entry showing the most common genes and DNA. For this sample the table gives 300,000 to 400,000 distinct CDR3 sequences, of which approximately 15% were detected only once. The ten largest clones capture about a fifth of the sample. Sequenced sample: PBMCs or a T cell subset sorted from them (not recorded which). Receptor source: a man younger than 35 who had mild COVID-19 (a few samples of this study predate the infection). The sample titles of this study are shuffled in the database, so cell type and time point are left out; the donor was told from shared clones.

The rearrangement links TRBV11-2 to TRBJ2-7; 8 bases agree with TRBD2. Germline-derived CDR1 and CDR2 are SGHAT and FQNNGV. Trimming cost V 8 bases and J 4 bases; bases outside gene matches: 13. The CDR3 loop spans 15 amino acids. Written as DNA, the CDR3 is TGTGCCAGCGGGACATTGAAGCGGGGGAGTTACGAGCAGTACTTC. It translates to CASGTLKRGSYEQYF.

This chain connects TRBV12-3 or TRBV12-4 to TRBJ2-7; D remains unclear. The CDR3 is 13 residues long. V shed 3 bases and J shed 0 bases, with 6 bases lying between them. The CDR3 sequence is CASSLGVSYEQYV. DNA for the CDR3: TGTGCCAGCAGTTTGGGCGTCTCCTACGAGCAGTACGTC.

This chain joins TRBV7-9 and TRBJ2-5; 7 bases map to TRBD1. The germline CDR1 and CDR2 sequences are SEHNR and FQNEAQ (reference sequence). V was clipped by 5 bases and J by 0 bases; unmatched bases: 15. This CDR3 is 18 amino acids long. The DNA for the CDR3 is TGTGCCAGCAGCCCCATCGGAGCTAACACAGGGGACCAAGAGACCCAGTACTTC. This translates into CASSPIGANTGDQETQYF.

This clonotype was counted only a few times. The chain links TRBV4-2 to TRBJ2-3, with 12 bases that match TRBD2. The CDR3 consists of 15 residues. The ends lost 6 bases at V and 6 bases at J; junction bases unmatched: 7. Germline loops: CDR1 LGHNA, CDR2 YNFKEQ. CDR3 sequence (DNA): TGTGCCAGCAGACCACTAGCGGGGGGAAGTGATACGCAGTATTTT. Translated: CASRPLAGGSDTQYF.

The gene calls are TRBV4-3 and TRBJ1-2, with TRBD1 identical over 9 bases. The CDR3 contains 12 residues. Germline V gives CDR1 LGHNA, CDR2 YSLEER. The CDR3 loop is CAEGQGNYGYTF. CDR3 nucleotides: TGCGCGGAGGGACAGGGTAACTATGGCTACACCTTC.

This chain connects TRBV6-6 to TRBJ1-5; a possible D gene is TRBD1 (5 bases). CDR3 length equals 16 residues. Germline CDR1 is MNHNY and CDR2 is SVGAGI (reference sequence). V lost 6 bases and J lost 4, with 19 bases in between. The CDR3 DNA reads as TGTGCCAGCAGAATTTTCGAGGCCAAGGGGAATCAGCCCCAGCATTTT. Translation: CASRIFEAKGNQPQHF.

The chain links TRBV20-1 to TRBJ2-3; D is unclear. Trimming shortened V by 3 bases and J by 2 bases, and 6 bases separated the two germline ends. This CDR3 contains 12 residues. Germline-derived CDR1 and CDR2 are DFQATT and SNEGSKA (reference sequence). The CDR3: CSASLNTDTQYF. As DNA, the CDR3 is TGCAGTGCTAGCCTTAACACAGATACGCAGTATTTT.

This sequence joins TRBV6-1 and TRBJ2-1, with 9 nucleotides matching TRBD1. The CDR3 is 14 residues long. Per germline, CDR1 MNHNS and CDR2 SASEGT. The V gene end was trimmed by 8 bases and the J gene end by 6 bases; junction bases not matched to a gene: 8. In nucleotides, the CDR3 is TGTGCCAGCCACCGGGGACAGGGAGCCAATGAGCAGTTCTTC. Amino acid sequence: CASHRGQGANEQFF.

The chain carries TRBV7-9 and TRBJ1-1, with D maybe TRBD1 (5 bases). V lost 2 bases to trimming and J lost 1 base, with 17 bases between them. Germline V CDR1 and CDR2: SEHNR, FQNEAQ (reference sequence). The CDR3 has 17 amino acids. In nucleotides, the CDR3 is TGTGCCAGCAGCTTACACGCTGGGCGAGGGGCGAACACTGAAGCTTTCTTT. The encoded protein is CASSLHAGRGANTEAFF.

This clonotype was observed many times. The genes are TRBV7-2 and TRBJ2-7, with a weak D call TRBD1 (5 bases). Germline V gene lookup returns CDR1 SGHTA and CDR2 FQGNSA. V dropped 1 base and J dropped 4 bases, with 14 bases sitting between them. This CDR3 has 15 residues. The CDR3 DNA reads TGTGCCAGCAGCTTAGGTGGGCAGGGCGCATACGAGCAGTACTTC. This codes for CASSLGGQGAYEQYF.

This clonotype showed up many times. The chain has TRBV29-1 and TRBJ2-3, with unresolved D. Germline-derived CDR1 and CDR2 are SQVTM and ANQGSEA. V was pared by 3 bases and J by 0 bases, with 13 bases between. This CDR3 contains 15 residues. CDR3 nucleotide sequence: TGCAGCGTTGATAAGGGATGGGCTAGCACAGATACGCAGTATTTT. Its translation: CSVDKGWASTDTQYF.

This clonotype was detected many times. The rearrangement links TRBV19 to TRBJ2-3; no definite D call. Per germline, CDR1 LNHDA and CDR2 SQIVND (reference sequence). Trimming pared 3 bases from V and 4 bases from J, leaving 5 bases between. The CDR3 covers 12 residues. This chain's CDR3 is CASSIGPDTQYF. The CDR3 nucleotides read TGTGCCAGTAGTATTGGGCCAGATACGCAGTATTTT.

This clonotype showed up just a few times. The chain recombines TRBV7-9 with TRBJ2-7; D is ambiguous. Looked up from germline, CDR1 is SEHNR and CDR2 is FQNEAQ (reference sequence). The CDR3 totals 12 residues. V lost 6 bases to trimming and J lost 2 bases, with 8 bases between them. This chain's CDR3 is CASSHDPYEQYF. DNA for the CDR3: TGTGCCAGCAGTCATGATCCCTACGAGCAGTACTTC.

This clonotype was seen more than once but under ten times. This sequence joins TRBV6-6 and TRBJ2-1, with D maybe TRBD1 (6 bases). CDR3 length equals 15 residues. Germline CDR1 MNHNY, CDR2 SVGAGI (reference sequence). Trimming took off 4 bases at V and 7 bases at J, with 17 bases between the two ends. The CDR3 loop reads CASSFRAQGHNEQFF. CDR3 DNA: TGTGCCAGCAGTTTCCGGGCCCAGGGGCATAATGAGCAGTTCTTC.

The table lists this clonotype with a few counts. An end of the junction does not agree with germline; a read error may underlie this. J is TRBJ1-6 and V is TRBV7-7; 8 bases are shared with TRBD1. Germline V lookup: CDR1 SSHAT, CDR2 FNYEAQ (reference sequence). This CDR3 is 15 amino acids long. CDR3 sequence reads: CASSLLDRANSPLHF. CDR3 in DNA: TGTGCTAGCAGCTTACTGGACAGGGCTAATTCACCCCTCCACTTT. The variable domain in full, with the rest retrieved from reference TRBV7-7 and TRBJ1-6, is GAGVSQSPRYKVTKRGQDVTLRCDPISSHATLYWYQQALGQGPEFLTYFNYEAQPDKSGLPSDRFSAERPEGSISTLTIQRTEQRDSAMYRCASSLLDRANSPLHFGNGTRLTVT.

This clonotype has a count of ten or more. The chain uses TRBV7-9 and TRBJ1-5, with unresolved D. Trimming left V 5 bases short and J 4 bases short, with 21 bases between. CDR3 size: 17 residues. CDR1 is SEHNR, CDR2 FQNEAQ, per germline (reference sequence). The CDR3 DNA sequence: TGTGCCAGCAGCGAAACCGCGGACGGCTATAATAATCAGCCCCAGCATTTT. It specifies CASSETADGYNNQPQHF. Combining the CDR3 with reference TRBV7-9 and TRBJ1-5 gives the whole variable domain DTGVSQNPRHKITKRGQNVTFRCDPISEHNRLYWYRQTLGQGPEFLTYFQNEAQLEKSRLLSDRFSAERPKGSFSTLEIQRTEQGDSAMYLCASSETADGYNNQPQHFGDGTRLSIL.

This chain connects TRBV9 to TRBJ2-1; TRBD2 aligns across 10 bases. Germline V gene sequence: CDR1 SGDLS, CDR2 YYNGEE. The CDR3 has 14 amino acids. The V segment lost 3 bases and the J segment 6 bases; nucleotides outside the gene matches: 3. The CDR3 DNA is TGTGCCAGCAGCGGGAGCGGGGGGGCCAATGAGCAGTTCTTC. Translation: CASSGSGGANEQFF.